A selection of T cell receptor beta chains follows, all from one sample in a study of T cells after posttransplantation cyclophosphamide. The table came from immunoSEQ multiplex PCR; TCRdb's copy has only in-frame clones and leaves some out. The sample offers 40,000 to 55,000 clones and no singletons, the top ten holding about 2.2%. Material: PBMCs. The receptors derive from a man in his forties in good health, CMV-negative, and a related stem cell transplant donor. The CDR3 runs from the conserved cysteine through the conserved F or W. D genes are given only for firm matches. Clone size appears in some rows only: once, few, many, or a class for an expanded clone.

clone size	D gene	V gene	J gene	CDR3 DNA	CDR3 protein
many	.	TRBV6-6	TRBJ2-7	TGTGCCACCGAGCGATCCGTTCGGCCTTACGAGCAGTACTTC	CATERSVRPYEQYF
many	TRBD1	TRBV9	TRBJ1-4	TGTGCCAGCAGCGTGGGGGACAGGGCCTATAATGAAAAACTGTTTTTT	CASSVGDRAYNEKLFF
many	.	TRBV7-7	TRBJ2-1	TGTGCTAGCAGCTTAAACGGCAATGAGCAGTTCTTC	CASSLNGNEQFF
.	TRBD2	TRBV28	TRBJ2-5	TGTGCCAGCAGTTCAGGGACTAGCGGTTCCGAGGAGACCCAGTACTTC	CASSSGTSGSEETQYF
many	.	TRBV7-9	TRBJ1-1	TGTGCCAGCAGCTTAGTAACCCCCCAGGCGGGGACTGAAGCTTTCTTT	CASSLVTPQAGTEAFF
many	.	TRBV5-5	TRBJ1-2	TGTGCCAGCAGCCGGACCCGGGAACCTAACTATGGCTACACCTTC	CASSRTREPNYGYTF
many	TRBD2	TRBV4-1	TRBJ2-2	TGCGCCAGCAGCCCAGCGGGGACCGGGGAGCTGTTTTTT	CASSPAGTGELFF
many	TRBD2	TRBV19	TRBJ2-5	TGTGCCAGTAGTATCTCACTAGCGGGGGAGACGTGGGAGACCCAGTACTTC	CASSISLAGETWETQYF
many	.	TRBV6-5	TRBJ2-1	TGTGCCAGCAGTTCCCCGGGAGAAGCCTACAATGAGCAGTTCTTC	CASSSPGEAYNEQFF
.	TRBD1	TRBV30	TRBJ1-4	TGTGCCTGGAGCTACCTTCATCCCGGGACAGGGGGTGAAAAACTGTTTTTT	CAWSYLHPGTGGEKLFF